Listed below are T cell receptor beta chains from one sample, sequenced in a study of tumor-infiltrating lymphocytes in primary liver carcinoma. From the multiplex PCR reads, TCRdb called clonotypes with MiXCR, one entry per CDR3 protein. Of 37,000 or so distinct CDR3 sequences listed, roughly 75% are singletons. The sample taken for sequencing was tumor-adjacent normal liver tissue. The receptors shown here come from a man aged 40-49 years with primary liver carcinoma and hepatitis B virus infection. Each CDR3 is given with its conserved first and last residue. D genes are given only for firm matches. The listing skips clone size in some rows; elsewhere it reads once, few, many or a size class.

d_call cdr3_length clone_size j_call v_call cdr3_nt cdr3_aa
- 15 - TRBJ2-4 TRBV10-3 TGTGTCATCAGTGACAACTGGAAAGCCGAAAACATTCAGTACTTC CVISDNWKAENIQYF
TRBD1 13 - TRBJ1-2 TRBV29-1 TGCGGCGTTGACGGCAGGGGGTCTTGTGGCTACACCTTC CGVDGRGSCGYTF
- 16 - TRBJ1-2 TRBV6-8 TGTGCCATCACAAAGTCCCGCGGGACCACTAACTATGGCTACACCTTC CAITKSRGTTNYGYTF
- 15 - TRBJ1-5 TRBV7-8 TGTACCAGCAGCTCGGCACATGGGGCGCTTCAGCCCCAGCATTTT CTSSSAHGALQPQHF
- 10 many TRBJ2-2 TRBV6-1 TGTGCCAGCAGCGCCGGGGAGCTGTTTTTT CASSAGELFF
- 13 once TRBJ2-1 TRBV29-1 TGTAGCGTTGTACTCATCACCTACAATGGGCAGTTCTTC CSVVLITYNGQFF
- 12 once TRBJ2-5 TRBV4-1 TGCGCCAGCAGCCAAAGAGGGGAGACCCAGTACTTC CASSQRGETQYF
- 17 - TRBJ2-5 TRBV11-2 TGTGCCAGCAGCTTAAGACTAGTGTGTGGCTCGAGCGAGACCCAGTACTTC CASSLRLVCGSSETQYF
TRBD1 21 - TRBJ2-6 TRBV11-2 TGTGCCAGCGGCATGGGGGGAGACAGGGGCATTTACCTCTCTGGGGCCAACGTCCTGGCTTTC CASGMGGDRGIYLSGANVLAF
- 14 medium-sized TRBJ1-2 TRBV7-9 TGTGCCAGCAGCACATCTGGGGGAGAGCTGGGCTACACCTTC CASSTSGGELGYTF
- 14 medium-sized TRBJ1-6 TRBV12-3/TRBV12-4 TGTGCCAGCAGGCAATCAGGGGTCGGGTCACCCCTCCACTTT CASRQSGVGSPLHF
- 16 - TRBJ2-1 TRBV9 TGTGCCAGCAACTCCCGGACTAGTGGGACAAGAAATGAGCAGTTCTTC CASNSRTSGTRNEQFF
- 13 - TRBJ2-7 TRBV6-5 TGTGCCAGTAAAATAGCAGGTAACTACGAGCAGTACTTC CASKIAGNYEQYF
- 15 - TRBJ1-1 TRBV4-1 TGCGCCAGCAGCCGATCAGGGGAGGGACACACTGAAGTTTTCTTT CASSRSGEGHTEVFF
- 15 - TRBJ2-2 TRBV28 TGTGCCAGCAGTTTCAACATGCCGAACACCGGGGTGCTGTTTTTT CASSFNMPNTGVLFF
- 15 - TRBJ2-5 TRBV29-1 TGCAACGTTGAAGCGGACCGGGGGCGAGCAGAGGCCCAGTACTTC CNVEADRGRAEAQYF
- 15 many TRBJ2-1 TRBV25-1 TGTGCCAGCAGTGAATCAGGCAAAACCTACAATGAGCAGTTCTTC CASSESGKTYNEQFF
TRBD2 20 - TRBJ2-1 TRBV11-1 TGTGCCAGCAGCATAGGAAAAGCTAGCGGGGCCTCACGGTTCGGCAATGAGCAGCTCTTC CASSIGKASGASRFGNEQLF